This T cell receptor (beta chain) is from a study of cytomegalovirus exposure and HLA in healthy donors. Looking at the study overall: About 85 million unique TCRs from HLA-typed donors were held in an early release of data. Study results and limitations: Highly shared variants forming one cluster were likely a sequencing artifact. Some TCR beta chains (roughly 160 of them) were listed as cytomegalovirus-associated. When a later analysis compared HLA-associated TCR beta chains with equally common others, the HLA-associated chains turned out to be more clonally expanded and to have lower generation probabilities.

To note about this clone: Antigen unknown.

Primers for the PCR totalled 60 Vbeta and 13 Jbeta. Method: immunoSEQ multiplex PCR; TCRdb's copy keeps in-frame clones and lacks some. Altogether roughly 130,000 clones are present, about 74% being singletons, with the ten largest covering 5.8%. The CDR3 contains 16 residues. The V gene end was trimmed by 4 bases and the J gene end by 3 bases; junction bases not matched to a gene: 6. Per germline, CDR1 SGHRS and CDR2 YFSETQ. The chain links TRBV5-1 to TRBJ2-5, with 13 nucleotides matching TRBD2. Sequenced material: PBMCs. The clonotype originates from a woman in her forties or fifties in good health and CMV-seropositive. In DNA form, the CDR3 reads TGCGCCAGCAGCCGGACGGGACTAGCGGGGAAAGAGACCCAGTACTTC. Amino acid sequence: CASSRTGLAGKETQYF.